This T cell receptor (beta chain) derives from a study of human T cells and chemical hapten exposure. The overall study: Patients, predominantly female, presented with alopecia areata, totalis or universalis. Study results and caveats: TCRs exceeding 1 in 1000 frequency stayed unchanged with DPC sensitization.

With respect to this clonotype: Its specificity is not known.

Time point: pre-sensitization, week 0. Stated treatment: therapeutic diphenylcyclopropenone sensitization with weekly scalp DPC. Authors' methods: Sample-level TCR yields exhibited a median of 95,638, with a range of about 23,224 to 700,000. TCRdb independently ran MiXCR on the RACE reads; one entry per CDR3 protein. None of the V and J calls come from the authors' own analysis; TCRdb made them. The sample yields 95,000 to 150,000 distinct CDR3 sequences, 13% seen once. The input for sequencing was whole blood, taken in connection with sensitization to the hapten diphenylcyclopropenone (DPC). The TCR originated in a woman aged 18-29 years with alopecia areata. Some clones in this sample may be carry-over from other donors' samples.

The CDR3 protein is CAISEIYDTGELFF. CDR3 in DNA: TGTGCCATCAGTGAAATTTATGACACCGGGGAGCTGTTTTTT. The V and J genes are TRBV10-3 and TRBJ2-2, with D hard to call. Germline V gene sequence: CDR1 ENHRY, CDR2 SYGVKD. This CDR3 is built from 14 residues. V lost 3 bases and J lost 3, with 8 bases in between.